Below are 12 T cell receptor beta chains sequenced from a single sample in a study of blood T cell repertoires in COVID-19. TCRdb keeps only in-frame clones here, not all; method: immunoSEQ multiplex PCR. The profile shows about 310,000 clones, over 75% of them singletons. Sequenced input: peripheral blood. The source is a man in his forties or fifties with active or convalescent COVID-19.

The V and J genes are TRBV7-6 and TRBJ2-3; no reliable D call. Germline lookup yields CDR1 SGHVS and CDR2 FNYEAQ. The V and J ends lost 3 bases and 3 bases respectively, with 7 bases between them. The CDR3 is 13 residues long. The chain's CDR3 is CASSFDLTDTQYF. The CDR3 nucleotides are TGTGCCAGCAGCTTCGACTTGACAGATACGCAGTATTTT.

The rearrangement links TRBV5-1 to TRBJ1-2; perhaps TRBD1 as D (5 bases). This CDR3 has 15 amino acids. Germline V lookup: CDR1 SGHRS, CDR2 YFSETQ. V was shortened by 2 bases and J by 9 bases, with 20 bases between the two germline ends. Written as DNA, the CDR3 is TGCGCCAGCAGCTTCGGAGGTGCGGGGGAGGCTCGCTACACCTTC. As protein: CASSFGGAGEARYTF.

The V and J genes are TRBV5-1 and TRBJ2-3, with 9 bases fitting TRBD1. From germline, CDR1 is SGHRS and CDR2 YFSETQ. The CDR3 has 16 amino acids. After removal of 0 bases from V and 3 bases from J, the junction contained 5 bases not matched to a gene. CDR3 region: CASSLALGQGTDTQYF. In nucleotides, the CDR3 is TGCGCCAGCAGCTTGGCCTTGGGACAGGGTACAGATACGCAGTATTTT.

The J gene is TRBJ1-2, the V gene TRBV5-5; possibly TRBD1 for D (5 bases). V lost 0 bases, J lost 7 bases, and 16 bases lay in between. This CDR3 is 15 amino acids long. The germline CDR1 and CDR2 sequences are SGHKS and YYEKEE (reference sequence). CDR3: CASSLATDTSSGYTF. DNA of the CDR3: TGTGCCAGCAGCTTGGCCACGGACACGTCCTCTGGCTACACCTTC.

The V gene is TRBV18, the J gene TRBJ2-5; TRBD1 matches 9 bases. After removal of 5 bases from V and 3 bases from J, the junction contained 7 bases not matched to a gene. Germline CDR1 reads KGHSH; CDR2 reads LQKENI. This CDR3 is 15 amino acids long. This CDR3 is CASSFYRDREETQYF. In nucleotides, the CDR3 is TGTGCCAGCTCATTTTACCGGGACAGGGAAGAGACCCAGTACTTC.

This clone was recorded once. This rearrangement joins TRBV7-9 to TRBJ1-5; D is unclear. The germline V gene has CDR1 SEHNR and CDR2 FQNEAQ (reference sequence). CDR3 length equals 14 residues. Trimming pared 1 base from V and 2 bases from J, leaving 6 bases between. As DNA, the CDR3 is TGTGCCAGCAGCTTAGGGGGAGGCAATCAGCCCCAGCATTTT. Translation gives CASSLGGGNQPQHF.

This clone was recorded only once. This chain joins TRBV24-1 and TRBJ1-5; D is possibly TRBD1 (5 bases). The germline CDR1 and CDR2 sequences are KGHDR and SFDVKD. This CDR3 is built from 15 residues. Trimming cost V 2 bases and J 9 bases, with 16 bases left between them. This CDR3 reads CATSDSSRDFPPQHF. DNA of the CDR3: TGTGCCACCAGTGATTCGTCCCGGGACTTTCCGCCCCAGCATTTT.

The chain employs TRBV9 and TRBJ2-3; possibly TRBD2 for D (6 bases). Trimming pared 2 bases from V and 6 bases from J, leaving 16 bases between. Per the germline V gene, CDR1 is SGDLS and CDR2 is YYNGEE. The CDR3 is made up of 15 amino acids. CDR3 bases: TGTGCCAGCAGCGTCGCAGGAGGGGTTGGTGATACGCAGTATTTT. This gives the protein CASSVAGGVGDTQYF.

This chain uses TRBV6-5 with TRBJ1-4; no clear D. Germline CDR1 is MNHEY and CDR2 is SVGAGI. The CDR3 is 15 residues long. Trimming removed 6 bases from V and 4 bases from J, with 15 bases in between. The CDR3 region is CASRLRSVGNEKLFF. The CDR3 bases are TGTGCCAGCAGATTACGATCGGTCGGTAATGAAAAACTGTTTTTT.

This chain joins TRBV2 and TRBJ1-2, with D unresolved. V dropped 2 bases and J dropped 8 bases, with 15 bases sitting between them. Germline CDR1 reads SNHLY; CDR2 reads FYNNEI. The CDR3 is made up of 14 amino acids. The CDR3 region is CASSEWVRGVGYTF. The CDR3 nucleotides read TGTGCCAGCAGTGAATGGGTGCGGGGAGTGGGCTACACCTTC.

This chain connects TRBV9 to TRBJ2-2; a possible D gene is TRBD1 (8 bases). Germline V lookup: CDR1 SGDLS, CDR2 YYNGEE. This CDR3 is 18 amino acids long. V was trimmed by 4 bases and J by 0 bases, leaving 19 bases between them. CDR3 loop: CASSIRQGRGSNTGELFF. CDR3 in DNA: TGTGCCAGCAGCATCAGACAGGGGAGGGGTTCGAACACCGGGGAGCTGTTTTTT.

The chain combines TRBV5-1 with TRBJ1-3; 7 nucleotides align to TRBD1. CDR1 is SGHRS and CDR2 is YFSETQ in the germline V gene. Germline trimming cut 1 base from V and 4 bases from J; bases unmatched to any gene: 8. There are 16 residues in the CDR3. DNA for the CDR3: TGCGCCAGCAGCTTGTATCCGGGACAGCTAGGAAACACCATATATTTT. Protein product: CASSLYPGQLGNTIYF.